The sequence of this T cell receptor beta chain was determined in a study of human T cells and chemical hapten exposure. Study-level points and caveats: No shift was seen in TCRs above 1 in 1000 frequency with DPC sensitization. The presence of alopecia in the donors means their immune response may differ from healthy people's.

There are many counts of this clonotype. The antigen is unknown. The time point was: patch test 3, about 24 weeks after DPC sensitization. Treatment given: therapeutic diphenylcyclopropenone sensitization with weekly scalp DPC. The CDR3 runs 11 residues. Germline CDR1 and CDR2: SEHNR and FQNEAQ (reference sequence). The ends were cut back, 6 bases at V and 3 bases at J, with 5 bases in the middle. One entry per CDR3 protein results from TCRdb running MiXCR on the RACE reads. This sample has fewer than 100,000 distinct CDR3 sequences, with about 11% found just once. The V and J genes are TRBV7-9 and TRBJ1-1; D is undetermined. The sequencing here drew on whole blood, taken in connection with sensitization to the hapten diphenylcyclopropenone (DPC). The origin of this receptor is a woman younger than 45 with alopecia areata. Some clones in this sample may be carry-over from other donors' samples. DNA for the CDR3: TGTGCCAGCAGACCTTACACTGAAGCTTTCTTT. Protein: CASRPYTEAFF.